The 27 T cell receptor beta chains below all came from one sample that was sequenced in a study of shared clonotypes between healthy human individuals. Libraries were prepared by immunoSEQ multiplex PCR; TCRdb keeps only in-frame clonotypes and omits some of them. The data contain about half a million clones, 70% to 80% of them singletons. The sequenced sample was PBMCs. These TCRs come from a woman aged 40 to 55 in good health. Some clones in this sample may be carry-over from other donors' samples.

This clone has a single count. V and J are TRBV28 and TRBJ1-5; D gene uncertain. In germline, CDR1 is MDHEN, CDR2 SYDVKM. V was trimmed by 1 base and J by 10 bases, leaving 20 bases between them. The CDR3 runs 16 residues. The CDR3 reads CASSLLALLADLPQHF. CDR3 DNA: TGTGCCAGCAGTTTATTGGCCCTGTTGGCAGATTTACCCCAGCATTTT.

The chain is built from TRBV4-3 and TRBJ1-1, with D maybe TRBD1 (6 bases). V gave up 3 bases and J gave up 4 bases, with 12 bases separating them. The CDR3 runs to 14 residues. Germline V gives CDR1 LGHNA, CDR2 YSLEER. CDR3 in amino acids: CASSHSQGLTEAFF. The CDR3 bases are TGCGCCAGCAGCCACTCACAGGGTCTCACTGAAGCTTTCTTT.

V and J are TRBV9 and TRBJ1-4; a possible D gene is TRBD1 (6 bases). The V gene lost 4 bases and the J gene lost 4 bases, with 14 bases spanning the gap. The CDR3 sequence is 15 residues long. Germline assignment: CDR1 SGDLS and CDR2 YYNGEE. The chain's CDR3 is CASSSRGTHNEKLFF. CDR3 coding DNA: TGTGCCAGCAGCAGCCGGGGGACACATAATGAAAAACTGTTTTTT.

The table lists this clone with a count of one. This may arise from a read error, as a much more abundant clone is one base away. Other DNA sequences in the same sample also yield this CDR3. This rearrangement joins TRBV15 to TRBJ2-5; D is unresolved. The CDR3 is 18 residues long. The germline gives CDR1 LNHNV, CDR2 YYDKDF (reference sequence). The CDR3 loop reads CATSRDKSSYTYQETQYF. DNA of the CDR3: TGTGCTACCAGCAGAGATAAGAGCTCCTATACGTACCAAGAGACCCAGTACTTC.

This CDR3 is CASSLVGTNEKLFF. CDR3 in DNA: TGTGCCAGCAGTTTAGTCGGTACTAATGAAAAACTGTTTTTT. The chain has TRBV28 and TRBJ1-4, with D unresolved. The germline V and J ends were trimmed by 2 bases and 2 bases, with 6 bases remaining between them. Germline V gene sequence: CDR1 MDHEN, CDR2 SYDVKM. The CDR3 totals 14 residues.

The rearrangement joins TRBV4-3 to TRBJ2-3, with no clear D. Germline V gives CDR1 LGHNA, CDR2 YSLEER. The CDR3 has 13 residues. V was trimmed by 0 bases and J by 5 bases, leaving 6 bases between them. This chain's CDR3 is CASSQDWRDTQYF. The CDR3 region has the DNA TGCGCCAGCAGCCAAGATTGGAGAGATACGCAGTATTTT.

The chain is built from TRBV7-8 and TRBJ1-5; a possible D gene is TRBD1 (5 bases). Germline CDR1 reads SGHVS; CDR2 reads FQNEAQ. V dropped 8 bases and J dropped 7 bases, with 24 bases sitting between them. There are 16 residues in the CDR3. CDR3 bases: TGTGCCAGCTCCTTCGCCGGGCTTCGGGGCGTCCAGCCCCAGCATTTT. Its translation is CASSFAGLRGVQPQHF.

This clone has just one count. The chain links TRBV9 to TRBJ2-2; 14 bases agree with TRBD2. CDR1 is SGDLS and CDR2 is YYNGEE in the germline V gene. The CDR3 runs to 16 residues. V shed 4 bases, J shed 4 bases, and the junction held 3 bases outside the gene matches. Here the CDR3 reads CASSFGTSGGTGELFF. The DNA of the CDR3 is TGTGCCAGCAGCTTCGGGACTAGCGGGGGCACCGGGGAGCTGTTTTTT.

The V gene is TRBV27, the J gene TRBJ2-2, with D possibly TRBD1 on 5 matching bases. Germline V gives CDR1 MNHEY, CDR2 SMNVEV (reference sequence). Trimming took 3 bases from V and 3 from J, leaving 17 bases between them. This CDR3 contains 17 residues. DNA of the CDR3: TGTGCCAGCAGTTTCCGAATGGGCCAGGGATACACCGGGGAGCTGTTTTTT. Its translation is CASSFRMGQGYTGELFF.

The V gene is TRBV29-1, the J gene TRBJ1-1; 8 nucleotides align to TRBD1. Germline assignment: CDR1 SQVTM and CDR2 ANQGSEA. V was clipped by 4 bases and J by 7 bases; unmatched bases: 11. The CDR3 has 14 residues. The CDR3 bases are TGCAGCGTTGGACAGGGGACGGCGGTAGGTGAAGCTTTCTTT. Translating it yields CSVGQGTAVGEAFF.

V gene TRBV5-1 combines with J gene TRBJ2-2, with a tentative D call TRBD2 (5 bases). The germline CDR1 and CDR2 sequences are SGHRS and YFSETQ. V was shortened by 0 bases and J by 1 base, with 13 bases between the two germline ends. The CDR3 extends over 17 amino acids. The CDR3 loop is CASSLEGVSWNTGELFF. The DNA for the CDR3 is TGCGCCAGCAGCTTGGAGGGAGTTAGTTGGAACACCGGGGAGCTGTTTTTT.

V and J are TRBV2 and TRBJ1-5, with D maybe TRBD1 (5 bases). CDR1 and CDR2 (germline): SNHLY, FYNNEI. The CDR3 totals 15 residues. V lost 4 bases, J lost 6 bases, and 16 bases lay in between. CDR3 sequence: CASSGGRGSGQPQHF. The CDR3 coding sequence is TGTGCCAGCAGTGGGGGGAGGGGTAGTGGTCAGCCCCAGCATTTT. Complete variable domain (other parts from reference TRBV2 and TRBJ1-5): EPEVTQTPSHQVTQMGQEVILRCVPISNHLYFYWYRQILGQKVEFLVSFYNNEISEKSEIFDDQFSVERPDGSNFTLKIRSTKLEDSAMYFCASSGGRGSGQPQHFGDGTRLSIL.

This sequence joins TRBV9 and TRBJ2-1; TRBD2 matches 9 bases. CDR3 size: 13 residues. Per the germline V gene, CDR1 is SGDLS and CDR2 is YYNGEE. V shed 7 bases, J shed 5 bases, and the junction held 4 bases outside the gene matches. As DNA, the CDR3 is TGTGCCAGCGGGGGACTAGCAGACAATGAGCAGTTCTTC. It encodes CASGGLADNEQFF.

The genes are TRBV7-3 and TRBJ2-1; 11 nucleotides match TRBD2. Germline values: CDR1 SGHTA, CDR2 FQGTGA. J was trimmed by 5 bases and V by 5 bases; bases with no gene match: 5. This CDR3 spans 15 amino acids. The CDR3: CASSTTSGVNNEQFF. DNA for the CDR3: TGTGCCAGCAGCACGACTAGCGGGGTGAACAATGAGCAGTTCTTC.

This chain uses TRBV27 with TRBJ2-3; D gene uncertain. V was cut by 0 bases and J by 6 bases, with 16 bases left in between. CDR1 and CDR2 from the germline V gene are MNHEY and SMNVEV (reference sequence). The CDR3 is 16 amino acids. DNA of the CDR3: TGTGCCAGCAGTTTATCGTCGCCTCAACTCGGGGATACGCAGTATTTT. Translated: CASSLSSPQLGDTQYF.

V and J are TRBV18 and TRBJ2-5; D unclear. Trimming pared 3 bases from V and 5 bases from J, leaving 13 bases between. CDR1 is KGHSH, CDR2 LQKENI, per germline. The CDR3 runs to 14 residues. CDR3 in DNA: TGTGCCAGCTCACCTAGAGGAGAGGCGGAGACCCAGTACTTC. It specifies CASSPRGEAETQYF.

The genes are TRBV7-3 and TRBJ2-5; D is possibly TRBD2 (5 bases). Between the trimmed V and J ends, which lost 5 bases and 2 bases, there was a span of 21 bases. This CDR3 has 17 residues. Germline V CDR1 and CDR2: SGHTA, FQGTGA. The CDR3 sequence: CASSPGPPAEGQETQYF. The CDR3, as DNA: TGTGCCAGCAGCCCAGGCCCCCCGGCCGAGGGTCAAGAGACCCAGTACTTC.

The chain combines TRBV7-2 with TRBJ2-2; 12 bases agree with TRBD2. The CDR3 loop spans 17 amino acids. Trimming removed 5 bases from V and 6 bases from J; junction bases left unmatched: 10. CDR1 and CDR2 from the germline V gene are SGHTA and FQGNSA. CDR3 DNA: TGTGCCAGCAGCAGGACTAGCGGGAAACCCGTCCCCGGGGAGCTGTTTTTT. Encoded protein: CASSRTSGKPVPGELFF.

The rearrangement joins TRBV2 to TRBJ2-1; 8 bases agree with TRBD1. J lost 6 bases, V lost 1 base, and 5 bases had no gene match. CDR3 length: 15 residues. Germline V gene sequence: CDR1 SNHLY, CDR2 FYNNEI. This CDR3 is CASSEGRGQLNEQFF. The CDR3 nucleotides read TGTGCCAGCAGTGAAGGCAGGGGGCAGCTCAATGAGCAGTTCTTC. The entire variable domain, with the rest obtained from reference TRBV2 and TRBJ2-1, is as follows: EPEVTQTPSHQVTQMGQEVILRCVPISNHLYFYWYRQILGQKVEFLVSFYNNEISEKSEIFDDQFSVERPDGSNFTLKIRSTKLEDSAMYFCASSEGRGQLNEQFFGPGTRLTVL.

Remarks on this clone: A clone one base away is much larger, so this may be a read error. The V gene is TRBV11-3, the J gene TRBJ2-2; TRBD1 aligns across 7 bases. The CDR3 runs 16 residues. J was trimmed by 6 bases and V by 0 bases; bases with no gene match: 7. The germline CDR1 and CDR2 sequences are SGHNT and YENEEA. The CDR3: CASSLDAGGVAGELFF. The CDR3 nucleotides are TGTGCCAGCAGCTTAGACGCAGGGGGTGTAGCCGGGGAGCTGTTTTTT.

The rearrangement joins TRBV30 to TRBJ2-2; 12 bases fit TRBD2. Unmatched junction bases numbered 2, after V lost 0 bases and J lost 6 bases. The CDR3 spans 15 residues. Germline CDR1 GTSNPN, CDR2 SVGIG (reference sequence). As DNA, the CDR3 is TGTGCCTGGAGTGTACTAGCGGGAGGCTCCGGGGAGCTGTTTTTT. Translation gives CAWSVLAGGSGELFF.

CDR3 amino acids: CASSLGGQSSYEQYF. The CDR3 nucleotides read TGTGCCAGCAGTTTGGGAGGCCAAAGCTCCTACGAGCAGTACTTC. The genes are TRBV28 and TRBJ2-7; possible D gene TRBD2, 6 bases. The ends were cut back, 3 bases at V and 0 bases at J, with 12 bases in the middle. The CDR3 consists of 15 residues. The germline CDR1 and CDR2 sequences are MDHEN and SYDVKM.

This clone showed up just once. The chain employs TRBV21-1 and TRBJ2-1. TRBV21-1 is a known pseudogene. This CDR3 contains 12 residues. The CDR3 DNA follows: TGTGCCAGCAGCAAGAAAGGGGGGTGGCAGTTCTTC. Translation: CASSKKGGWQFF.

V is TRBV6-1 and J is TRBJ1-5, with 7 bases matching TRBD1. The CDR3 is made up of 14 amino acids. Trimming cost V 6 bases and J 7 bases; bases outside gene matches: 9. Germline CDR1 reads MNHNS; CDR2 reads SASEGT. CDR3 residues: CASSRGTVGQPQHF. CDR3 in DNA: TGTGCCAGCAGCCGAGGGACAGTCGGGCAGCCCCAGCATTTT.

This chain's CDR3 is CASSFATGRTADGYTF. The CDR3 DNA is TGTGCCAGCAGCTTCGCTACGGGACGGACGGCCGATGGCTACACCTTC. The chain is built from TRBV7-2 and TRBJ1-2; a possible D gene is TRBD1 (5 bases). The CDR3 runs 16 residues. The V end was cut by 3 bases, the J end by 6 bases, with 20 bases between. Per the germline V gene, CDR1 is SGHTA and CDR2 is FQGNSA.

To note about this clone: The identical CDR3 is also encoded by other nucleotide sequences in the sample. The chain carries TRBV20-1 and TRBJ2-5; unclear D gene. Germline V gene lookup returns CDR1 DFQATT and CDR2 SNEGSKA (reference sequence). There are 11 residues in the CDR3. Trimming pared 3 bases from V and 5 bases from J, leaving 7 bases between. For the CDR3, the DNA is TGCAGTGCTAGTCGTCGGGAGACCCAGTACTTC. It encodes CSASRRETQYF.

The V gene is TRBV29-1, the J gene TRBJ2-7; 11 bases match TRBD1. Germline V gene lookup returns CDR1 SQVTM and CDR2 ANQGSEA. The CDR3 has 13 residues. V shed 7 bases, J shed 3 bases, and the junction held 5 bases outside the gene matches. As DNA, the CDR3 is TGCAGCGCCAGGACAGGGGGCAACTACGAGCAGTACTTC. Translating it yields CSARTGGNYEQYF.